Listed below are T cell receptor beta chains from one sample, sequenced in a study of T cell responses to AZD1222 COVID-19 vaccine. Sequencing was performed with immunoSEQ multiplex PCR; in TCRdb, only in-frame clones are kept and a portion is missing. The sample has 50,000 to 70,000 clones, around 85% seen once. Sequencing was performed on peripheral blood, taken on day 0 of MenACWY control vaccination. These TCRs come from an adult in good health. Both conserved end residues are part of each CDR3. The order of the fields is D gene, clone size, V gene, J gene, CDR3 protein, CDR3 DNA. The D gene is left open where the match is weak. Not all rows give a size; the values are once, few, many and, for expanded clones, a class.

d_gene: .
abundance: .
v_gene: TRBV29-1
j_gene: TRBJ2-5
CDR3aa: CSVEVDAQETQYF
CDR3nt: TGCAGCGTTGAAGTGGACGCTCAAGAGACCCAGTACTTC

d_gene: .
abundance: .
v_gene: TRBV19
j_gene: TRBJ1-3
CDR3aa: CASSIAGQVSGNTIYF
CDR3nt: TGTGCCAGTAGTATCGCTGGACAAGTCTCTGGAAACACCATATATTTT

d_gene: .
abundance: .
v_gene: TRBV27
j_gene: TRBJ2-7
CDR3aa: CASSWGGASQQYF
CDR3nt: TGTGCCAGCAGTTGGGGGGGGGCGTCTCAGCAGTACTTC

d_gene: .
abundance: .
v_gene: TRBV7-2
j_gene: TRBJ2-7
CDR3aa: CASSSGPRIYEQYF
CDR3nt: TGTGCCAGCAGCTCTGGCCCCCGTATCTACGAGCAGTACTTC

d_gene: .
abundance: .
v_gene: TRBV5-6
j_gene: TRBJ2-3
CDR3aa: CASSLGTSDTQYF
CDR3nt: TGTGCCAGCAGCTTGGGGACATCAGATACGCAGTATTTT

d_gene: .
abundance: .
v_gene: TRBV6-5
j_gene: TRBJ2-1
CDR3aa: CASSYARGNEQFF
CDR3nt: TGTGCCAGCAGTTACGCCAGGGGAAATGAGCAGTTCTTC

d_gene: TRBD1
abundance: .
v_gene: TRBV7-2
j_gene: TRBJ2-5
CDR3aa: CASSGQGAGETQYF
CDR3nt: TGTGCCAGCAGCGGACAGGGGGCTGGGGAGACCCAGTACTTC

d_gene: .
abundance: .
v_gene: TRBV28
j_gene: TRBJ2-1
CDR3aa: CASSQGLNYNEQFF
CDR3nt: TGTGCCAGCAGCCAGGGACTTAACTACAATGAGCAGTTCTTC

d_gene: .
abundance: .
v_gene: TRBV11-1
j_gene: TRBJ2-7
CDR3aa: CASSRDAGSYEQYF
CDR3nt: TGTGCCAGCAGCCGGGACGCCGGCTCCTACGAGCAGTACTTC

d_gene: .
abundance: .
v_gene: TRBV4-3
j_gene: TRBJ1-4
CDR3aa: CASSQSASPHEKLFF
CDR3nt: TGCGCCAGCAGCCAATCGGCCAGCCCCCATGAAAAACTGTTTTTT

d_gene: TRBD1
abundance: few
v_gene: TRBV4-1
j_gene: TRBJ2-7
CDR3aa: CASSQGTGGNEQYF
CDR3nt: TGCGCCAGCAGCCAGGGGACAGGGGGTAACGAGCAGTACTTC

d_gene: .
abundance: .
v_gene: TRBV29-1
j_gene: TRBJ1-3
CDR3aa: CSIRRSRDATGGNTIYF
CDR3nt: TGCAGCATCCGTCGGAGCCGGGACGCAACTGGAGGAAACACCATATATTTT

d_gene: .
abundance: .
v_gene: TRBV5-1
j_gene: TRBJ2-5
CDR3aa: CASSLSGGQETQYF
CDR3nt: TGCGCCAGCAGCTTGTCTGGGGGACAAGAGACCCAGTACTTC

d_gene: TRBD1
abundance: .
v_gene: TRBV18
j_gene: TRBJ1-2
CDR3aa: CASSPSDRAYGYTF
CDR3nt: TGTGCCAGCTCACCTTCGGACAGGGCCTATGGCTACACCTTC

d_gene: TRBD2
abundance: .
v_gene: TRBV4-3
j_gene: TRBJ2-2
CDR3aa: CASSHGTSGARGTGELFF
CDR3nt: TGCGCCAGCAGCCACGGAACTAGCGGGGCCCGGGGCACCGGGGAGCTGTTTTTT

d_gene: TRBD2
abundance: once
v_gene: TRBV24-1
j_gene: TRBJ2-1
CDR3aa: CATSDPAGLAGDGEQFF
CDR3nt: TGTGCCACCAGTGATCCTGCGGGACTAGCGGGAGATGGTGAGCAGTTCTTC

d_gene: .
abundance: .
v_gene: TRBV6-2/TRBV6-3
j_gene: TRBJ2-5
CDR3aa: CASSYSEGRIQETQYF
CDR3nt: TGTGCCAGCAGTTACTCAGAAGGGCGGATCCAAGAGACCCAGTACTTC

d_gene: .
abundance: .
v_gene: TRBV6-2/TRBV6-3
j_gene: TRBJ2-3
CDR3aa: CASSPGLSTDTQYF
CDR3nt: TGTGCCAGCAGCCCGGGGCTTAGCACAGATACGCAGTATTTT

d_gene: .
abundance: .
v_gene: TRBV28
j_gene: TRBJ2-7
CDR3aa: CASSWVFSYEQYF
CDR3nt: TGTGCCAGCAGCTGGGTCTTCTCCTACGAGCAGTACTTC

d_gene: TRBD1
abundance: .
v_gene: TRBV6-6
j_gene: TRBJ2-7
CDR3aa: CASSGRDRGRLSEQYF
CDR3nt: TGTGCCAGCAGTGGCCGGGACAGGGGGCGTTTAAGCGAGCAGTACTTC

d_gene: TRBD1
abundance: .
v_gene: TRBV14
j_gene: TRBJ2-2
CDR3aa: CASSTRTGRPNTGELFF
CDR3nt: TGTGCCAGCAGCACCCGGACAGGGAGGCCTAACACCGGGGAGCTGTTTTTT

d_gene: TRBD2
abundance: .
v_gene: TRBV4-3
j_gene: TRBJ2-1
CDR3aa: CASSQDFSGGYNEQFF
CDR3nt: TGCGCCAGCAGCCAAGATTTTAGCGGGGGATACAATGAGCAGTTCTTC

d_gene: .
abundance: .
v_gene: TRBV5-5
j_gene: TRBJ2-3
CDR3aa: CASSLGAGTDTQYF
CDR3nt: TGTGCCAGCAGCTTGGGAGCCGGCACAGATACGCAGTATTTT

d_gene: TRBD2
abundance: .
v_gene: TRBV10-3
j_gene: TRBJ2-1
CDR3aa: CAIRTSEQYNEQFF
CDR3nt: TGTGCCATCAGGACTAGCGAGCAGTACAATGAGCAGTTCTTC

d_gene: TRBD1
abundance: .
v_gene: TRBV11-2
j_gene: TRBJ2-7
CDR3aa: CASSIGTGGTYEQYF
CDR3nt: TGTGCCAGCAGTATAGGGACAGGGGGGACCTACGAGCAGTACTTC

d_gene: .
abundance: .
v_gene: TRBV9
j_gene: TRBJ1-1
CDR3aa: CASSVGGQNTEAFF
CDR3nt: TGTGCCAGCAGCGTAGGGGGCCAAAACACTGAAGCTTTCTTT

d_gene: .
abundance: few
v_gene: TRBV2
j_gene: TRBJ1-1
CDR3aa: CASSKENTEAFF
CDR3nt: TGTGCCAGCAGTAAGGAGAACACTGAAGCTTTCTTT

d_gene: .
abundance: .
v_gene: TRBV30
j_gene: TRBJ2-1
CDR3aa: CAWGEAQSGSYNEQFF
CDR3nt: TGTGCCTGGGGAGAGGCACAGAGCGGCTCCTACAATGAGCAGTTCTTC

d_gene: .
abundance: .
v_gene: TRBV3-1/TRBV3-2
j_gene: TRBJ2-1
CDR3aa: CASSQEGPYNEQFF
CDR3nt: TGTGCCAGCAGCCAAGAGGGACCTTACAATGAGCAGTTCTTC

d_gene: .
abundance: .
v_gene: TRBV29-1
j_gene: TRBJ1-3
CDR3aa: CSARGGAGNTIYF
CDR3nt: TGCAGCGCCCGAGGGGGGGCTGGAAACACCATATATTTT

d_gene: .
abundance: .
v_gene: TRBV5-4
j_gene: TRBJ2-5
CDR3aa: CASSNKTHSQYF
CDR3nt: TGTGCCAGCAGCAATAAGACCCATTCCCAGTACTTC

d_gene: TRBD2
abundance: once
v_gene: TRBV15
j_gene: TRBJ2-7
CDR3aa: CATSRAGLGVDEQYF
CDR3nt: TGTGCCACCAGCAGAGCCGGACTAGGGGTAGACGAGCAGTACTTC

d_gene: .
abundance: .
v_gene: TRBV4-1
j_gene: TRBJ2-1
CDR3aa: CASSQEGEQGRILNEQFF
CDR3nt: TGCGCCAGCAGCCAAGAGGGGGAACAGGGTAGGATTTTGAATGAGCAGTTCTTC

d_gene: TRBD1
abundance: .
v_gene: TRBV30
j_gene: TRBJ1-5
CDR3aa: CAWSGTGYGNQPQHF
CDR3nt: TGTGCCTGGTCCGGGACAGGGTACGGCAATCAGCCCCAGCATTTT

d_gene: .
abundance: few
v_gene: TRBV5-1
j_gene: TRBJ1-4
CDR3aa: CASSLMGGGTHEKLFF
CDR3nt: TGCGCCAGCAGCTTGATGGGAGGGGGGACACATGAAAAACTGTTTTTT

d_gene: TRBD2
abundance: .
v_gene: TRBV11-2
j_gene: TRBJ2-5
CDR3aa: CASLKWIAGQETQYF
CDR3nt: TGTGCCAGCCTTAAGTGGATAGCGGGCCAAGAGACCCAGTACTTC

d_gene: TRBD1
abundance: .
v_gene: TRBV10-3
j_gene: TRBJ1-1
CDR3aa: CAIRATGVGNTEAFF
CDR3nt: TGTGCCATCAGAGCGACAGGGGTGGGGAACACTGAAGCTTTCTTT

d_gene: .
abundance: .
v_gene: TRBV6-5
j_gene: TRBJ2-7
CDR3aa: CASSYGTPTYEQYF
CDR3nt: TGTGCCAGCAGTTACGGGACACCCACCTACGAGCAGTACTTC

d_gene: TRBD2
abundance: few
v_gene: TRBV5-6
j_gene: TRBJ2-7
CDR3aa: CASSWASGSSYEQYF
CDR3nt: TGTGCCAGCAGCTGGGCTAGCGGCAGCTCCTACGAGCAGTACTTC

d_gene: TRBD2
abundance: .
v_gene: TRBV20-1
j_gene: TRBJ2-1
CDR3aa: CSASNHRGSGSGNEQFF
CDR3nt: TGCAGTGCTAGTAATCATCGCGGGAGTGGGTCCGGCAATGAGCAGTTCTTC

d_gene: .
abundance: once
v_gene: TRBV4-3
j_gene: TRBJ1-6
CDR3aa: CASSHRGALNSPLHF
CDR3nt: TGCGCCAGCAGCCATAGGGGAGCCCTCAATTCACCCCTCCACTTT

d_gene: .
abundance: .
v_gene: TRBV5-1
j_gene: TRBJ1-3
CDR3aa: CASSLTGPGNTIYF
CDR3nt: TGCGCCAGCAGCTTGACAGGCCCAGGAAACACCATATATTTT

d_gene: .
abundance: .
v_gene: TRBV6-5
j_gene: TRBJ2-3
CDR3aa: CATRTTPSHTDTQYF
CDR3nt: TGTGCCACCCGAACCACCCCATCCCACACAGATACGCAGTATTTT

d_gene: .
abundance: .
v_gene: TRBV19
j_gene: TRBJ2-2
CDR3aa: CASRGQGRGNTGELFF
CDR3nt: TGTGCCAGTAGGGGCCAGGGCAGGGGCAACACCGGGGAGCTGTTTTTT

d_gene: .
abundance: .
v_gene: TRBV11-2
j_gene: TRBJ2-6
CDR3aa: CASSLGGSGANVLTF
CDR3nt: TGTGCCAGCAGCTTAGGGGGCTCTGGGGCCAACGTCCTGACTTTC